Each of the 10 T cell receptor beta chains below was sequenced from the same sample in a study of blood T cell repertoires in COVID-19. Some clones are missing from TCRdb's copy, which holds only in-frame ones; the method was immunoSEQ multiplex PCR. The sample yields some 120,000 clones, around 83% seen once. Specimen: peripheral blood. The receptors originated from a human donor in a cohort sampled during active COVID-19.

The chain links TRBV19 to TRBJ1-1; D not certain. Trimming removed 7 bases from V and 0 bases from J, with 12 bases in between. CDR1 and CDR2 from the germline V gene are LNHDA and SQIVND (reference sequence). The CDR3 covers 14 residues. CDR3 loop: CASKSAGLNTEAFF. The DNA for the CDR3 is TGTGCCAGTAAGTCGGCCGGGTTGAACACTGAAGCTTTCTTT.

This chain uses TRBV28 with TRBJ1-2, with D unclear. V gave up 5 bases and J gave up 8 bases, with 18 bases separating them. Germline V gene sequence: CDR1 MDHEN, CDR2 SYDVKM. The CDR3 contains 14 residues. The CDR3 DNA reads as TGTGCCAGCAGTCCCGTTGTTACAGCCTGGGGCTACACCTTC. Protein product: CASSPVVTAWGYTF.

The V and J genes are TRBV5-1 and TRBJ1-6; 8 nucleotides match TRBD1. V trimming: 3 bases; J trimming: 9 bases; junction bases outside the gene matches: 11. CDR1 and CDR2 (germline): SGHRS, YFSETQ. The CDR3 totals 16 residues. The CDR3 DNA sequence: TGCGCCAGCAGCTGGGGGGACAGGAGCAGGTCTTCACCCCTCCACTTT. Its protein is CASSWGDRSRSSPLHF.

The rearrangement joins TRBV25-1 to TRBJ1-2; tentative D call: TRBD1 (5 bases). V was trimmed by 5 bases and J by 3 bases, leaving 13 bases between them. CDR3 size: 14 residues. CDR1 and CDR2 (germline): MGHDK, SYGVNS. The CDR3 nucleotides read TGTGCCAGCAGTTCCCAGGGAAGGGACTATGGCTACACCTTC. It specifies CASSSQGRDYGYTF.

The J gene is TRBJ2-6, the V gene TRBV2; a possible D gene is TRBD2 (5 bases). V was clipped by 6 bases and J by 0 bases, with 9 bases between them. Germline CDR1 reads SNHLY; CDR2 reads FYNNEI. The CDR3 totals 15 residues. CDR3 protein: CASRADGSGANVLTF. In DNA, the CDR3 is TGTGCCAGCAGAGCGGACGGCTCTGGGGCCAACGTCCTGACTTTC.

V gene TRBV2 combines with J gene TRBJ1-2; D unclear. Between the trimmed V and J ends, which lost 6 bases and 8 bases, there was a span of 16 bases. CDR1 is SNHLY, CDR2 FYNNEI, per germline. CDR3 length: 13 amino acids. For the CDR3, the DNA is TGTGCCAGCAGGGCACTTTCGGCGGCAGGCTACACCTTC. Protein product: CASRALSAAGYTF.

The J gene is TRBJ1-1, the V gene TRBV5-1; D gene unclear. CDR3 length: 13 residues. Trimming took off 0 bases at V and 3 bases at J, with 6 bases between the two ends. Germline CDR1 and CDR2: SGHRS and YFSETQ. CDR3 DNA: TGCGCCAGCAGCTTGGCCTCGGACACTGAAGCTTTCTTT. Encoded protein: CASSLASDTEAFF.

Concerning this clone: At the DNA level, this CDR3 is encoded by other sequences in the same sample as well. The V and J genes are TRBV27 and TRBJ2-1, with D possibly matching TRBD1 (7 bases). Germline CDR1 is MNHEY and CDR2 is SMNVEV (reference sequence). The CDR3 runs 15 residues. V lost 11 bases and J 13 bases, leaving 30 bases between the germline ends. CDR3 DNA: TGTGCCTCTAGGGGGGACAGCCTTGTATTGCGTGGTCAGTTCTTC. Protein sequence: CASRGDSLVLRGQFF.

V usage is TRBV12-3 or TRBV12-4 and J usage is TRBJ1-2; TRBD1 matches at 8 bases. Trimming at V came to 6 bases and at J to 6 bases, leaving 3 bases not matched to a gene. CDR3 length: 12 residues. The CDR3 reads CASRQGAHGYTF. The CDR3 DNA reads TGTGCCAGCAGGCAGGGGGCTCATGGCTACACCTTC.

The chain links TRBV11-3 to TRBJ2-3; D call uncertain. The CDR3 totals 15 residues. The V gene lost 1 base and the J gene lost 1 base, with 9 bases spanning the gap. Germline CDR1 SGHNT, CDR2 YENEEA. This CDR3 is CASSLGELGTDTQYF. Here the CDR3 DNA reads TGTGCCAGCAGCTTAGGAGAGCTGGGCACAGATACGCAGTATTTT.